This TCR beta chain is from a study of CD8 T cells in Susac syndrome. Age- and sex-matched healthy donors served as the control group. Losses at the gene ends were 2 bases for V and 4 bases for J; bases not matched to a gene: 13. Germline V CDR1 and CDR2: DFQATT, SNEGSKA (reference sequence). This CDR3 region has 17 residues. Random-hexamer reverse transcription was applied to roughly 0.5 to 1 ug RNA. MiXCR, run by TCRdb on the immunoSEQ multiplex PCR reads, gives a single entry per CDR3 protein. The table includes about 200,000 distinct CDR3 sequences, roughly 96% detected once. The V call is TRBV20-1, the J call TRBJ2-2; 7 bases are shared with TRBD2. What was sequenced was CD4+ T cells from PBMCs. The TCR sequence derives from a human donor in good health. The CDR3 bases are TGCAGTGCTAGACCAGTTCGGGGGAGGGCCGGCACCGGGGAGCTGTTTTTT. Protein: CSARPVRGRAGTGELFF.